This T cell receptor beta chain was found in a study of human T cells and chemical hapten exposure. Study results and caveats: With regard to DPC sensitization, TCRs above 1 in 1000 frequency did not change. Compared with pre-sensitization or healthy control sets, expanded TCRs clustered more.

Time point denoted: patch test 2, 6 weeks after DPC sensitization. Treatment of the sample: therapeutic diphenylcyclopropenone sensitization with weekly scalp DPC. The table lists this clonotype with many counts. What it binds is unknown. TCRdb redid the calling of the RACE reads with MiXCR, one entry per CDR3 protein. Among a few hundred thousand distinct CDR3 sequences listed, about 6.3% were seen once. The source is a woman aged 18-35 years with alopecia areata. Some clones in this sample may be carry-over from other donors' samples. Sequencing used whole blood, obtained in connection with sensitization to the hapten diphenylcyclopropenone (DPC).

The CDR3 coding sequence is TGTGCCACCAGTGATGGACAGGGGGGCAATCAGCCCCAGCATTTT. Residues: CATSDGQGGNQPQHF. V usage is TRBV24-1 and J usage is TRBJ1-5; 10 bases match TRBD1. Germline loops: CDR1 KGHDR, CDR2 SFDVKD. CDR3 length: 15 residues. With 3 bases clipped from V and 2 bases from J, the junction kept 0 bases outside the gene matches.